What follows describes a single T cell receptor beta chain. What it binds is not known. This record comes from a study of T cell repertoires in cytomegalovirus infection. Study-level background: CMV infection and matching HLA type were both indicated by public TCR beta signatures. Whole-study results and caveats: HLA-C-restricted CMV-specific TCR beta clonotypes prevailed in the ex vivo response. People with CMV and the relevant HLA were identified by cumulative public TCR beta family frequency.

MiXCR was run by TCRdb on the reads, yielding one entry per CDR3 protein. The sample consists of about 180,000 distinct CDR3 sequences, about 15% of them appearing once. This CDR3 is 16 amino acids long. The V segment lost 0 bases and the J segment 5 bases; nucleotides outside the gene matches: 8. Germline V gene data show CDR1 as SNHLY and CDR2 as FYNNEI. Sequenced material: CD8+ T cells from PBMCs. The sequence was collected from a human donor in good health (CMV status not recorded). Some clones in this sample may be carry-over from other donors' samples. The chain links TRBV2 to TRBJ2-3, with 7 bases lining up with TRBD2. The chain's CDR3 is CASSEAETSLRDTQYF. The DNA of the CDR3 is TGTGCCAGCAGTGAAGCTGAGACTAGCCTGAGAGATACGCAGTATTTT.